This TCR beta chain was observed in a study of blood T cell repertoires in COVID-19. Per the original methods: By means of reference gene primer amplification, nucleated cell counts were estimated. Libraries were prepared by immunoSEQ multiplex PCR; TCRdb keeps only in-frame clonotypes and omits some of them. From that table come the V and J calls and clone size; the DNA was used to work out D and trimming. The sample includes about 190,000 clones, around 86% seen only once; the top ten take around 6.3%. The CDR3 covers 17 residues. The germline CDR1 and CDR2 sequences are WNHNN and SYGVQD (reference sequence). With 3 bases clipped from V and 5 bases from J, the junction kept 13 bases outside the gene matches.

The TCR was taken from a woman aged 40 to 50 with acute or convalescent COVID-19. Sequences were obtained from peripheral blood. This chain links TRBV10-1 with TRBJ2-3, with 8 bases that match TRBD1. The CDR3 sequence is CASSESVGTGVGDTQYF. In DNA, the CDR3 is TGCGCCAGCAGTGAATCCGTCGGGACAGGAGTGGGAGATACGCAGTATTTT.